This is a list of T cell receptor beta chains from one sample in a study of regulatory T cells in long-lasting Graves disease. One entry per CDR3 protein results from TCRdb running MiXCR on the multiplex PCR reads. The data hold more than 450,000 distinct CDR3 sequences, with about 12% observed a single time. These data were also reused for a study on T cells in Graves' hyperthyroidism and ophthalmopathy.

The source material was peripheral blood mononuclear cells (PBMCs), sampled at new diagnosis, from a patient treated with antithyroid drugs. These receptors originate from a woman aged 25 to 39 with Graves disease. The CDR3 runs from the conserved cysteine through the conserved F or W. D genes are given only for firm matches. Clone size, where shown, is once, few, many, or a class for clones that have expanded.

clone_size j_call d_call v_call cdr3_aa cdr3_nt
few TRBJ2-1 - TRBV20-1 CSGLSVTHYNEQFF TGCAGTGGCCTTAGCGTCACCCACTACAATGAGCAGTTCTTC
many TRBJ2-1 - TRBV20-1 CSASSPGNEQFF TGCAGTGCTAGCTCACCAGGGAATGAGCAGTTCTTC
many TRBJ2-5 - TRBV2 CASSGRQPLGETQYF TGTGCCAGCAGTGGCCGACAGCCCCTCGGGGAGACCCAGTACTTC
few TRBJ1-5 - TRBV28 CASSDIDIFGNQPQHF TGTGCCAGCAGCGATATTGATATATTTGGCAATCAGCCCCAGCATTTT
few TRBJ1-1 - TRBV4-1 CASQFNPRGFRINTEAFF TGCGCCAGCCAGTTCAACCCCAGGGGTTTTAGGATCAACACTGAAGCTTTCTTT
many TRBJ2-7 TRBD2 TRBV11-2 CASSLVLGLAGGPHEQYF TGTGCCAGCAGCTTAGTTTTAGGACTAGCGGGAGGGCCCCACGAGCAGTACTTC
few TRBJ1-2 - TRBV6-1 CASSPSPTLTNYGYTF TGTGCCAGCAGTCCCAGCCCGACCCTGACTAACTATGGCTACACCTTC
many TRBJ1-2 - TRBV14 CASSPSSDRGYYGYTF TGTGCCAGCAGCCCGTCCTCGGACAGAGGATACTATGGCTACACCTTC
- TRBJ1-4 TRBD1 TRBV9 CASSPGQGALGEKLFF TGTGCCAGCAGCCCGGGACAGGGGGCTCTTGGAGAAAAACTGTTTTTT
- TRBJ2-2 TRBD1 TRBV15 CATRAGGSTGELFF TGTGCCACCAGGGCAGGGGGAAGCACCGGGGAGCTGTTTTTT
many TRBJ1-2 - TRBV2 CASKEEGQRNYGYTF TGTGCCAGCAAAGAAGAAGGACAGCGGAACTATGGCTACACCTTC
many TRBJ2-7 - TRBV7-7 CASSLGFGEHCTYEQYF TGTGCCAGCAGCTTAGGATTTGGTGAGCACTGCACCTACGAGCAGTACTTC
many TRBJ2-7 TRBD1 TRBV24-1 CATSEAGDSIYEQYF TGTGCCACCAGTGAGGCAGGGGACAGCATCTACGAGCAGTACTTC
many TRBJ1-5 TRBD1 TRBV18 CASSLTDRNQPQHF TGTGCCAGCTCACTAACGGACAGGAATCAGCCCCAGCATTTT
many TRBJ2-7 TRBD1 TRBV11-2 CASSRQGVASYEQYF TGTGCCAGCAGCCGCCAGGGGGTCGCCTCCTACGAGCAGTACTTC
many TRBJ2-1 TRBD2 TRBV5-8 CASSSGLAGPTFNEQFF TGTGCCAGCAGCTCTGGACTAGCGGGTCCAACTTTCAATGAGCAGTTCTTC
many TRBJ1-5 - TRBV19 CASTETVYSNQPQHF TGTGCCAGTACCGAGACAGTTTATAGCAATCAGCCCCAGCATTTT
many TRBJ2-1 - TRBV29-1 CSVEFLDGSSYNEQFF TGCAGCGTTGAATTCCTGGACGGGAGCTCCTACAATGAGCAGTTCTTC
- TRBJ2-5 - TRBV20-1 CSARGGIAETQYF TGCAGTGCTAGAGGGGGGATAGCGGAGACCCAGTACTTC
many TRBJ2-5 - TRBV11-2 CASSLGLARETQYF TGTGCCAGCAGCTTAGGGCTAGCGAGAGAGACCCAGTACTTC
many TRBJ2-3 TRBD2 TRBV7-9 CASRSTSGSTDTQYF TGTGCCAGCAGATCCACTAGCGGGAGTACAGATACGCAGTATTTT
many TRBJ2-3 - TRBV11-3 CASSPTGPPNQQYF TGTGCCAGCAGCCCCACCGGGCCACCGAATCAGCAGTATTTT
many TRBJ1-2 TRBD1 TRBV12-3/TRBV12-4 CASRNTGTEYGYTF TGTGCCAGCAGAAACACCGGGACAGAGTATGGCTACACCTTC
many TRBJ1-1 TRBD1 TRBV27 CASSLYYRGANTEAFF TGTGCCAGCAGTTTATATTACAGGGGGGCGAACACTGAAGCTTTCTTT
many TRBJ1-6 TRBD1 TRBV7-9 CASGPGQGNSPLHF TGTGCCAGCGGGCCGGGACAGGGCAATTCACCCCTCCACTTT
many TRBJ2-3 TRBD2 TRBV20-1 CSAVSYAREVKTDTQYF TGCAGTGCCGTCTCCTACGCGCGGGAGGTTAAGACAGATACGCAGTATTTT
many TRBJ2-3 - TRBV20-1 CSASNLRTDTQYF TGCAGTGCGAGCAACTTGAGGACAGATACGCAGTATTTT
few TRBJ2-2 - TRBV19 CASSIRGDAGELFF TGTGCCAGTAGTATACGCGGGGACGCCGGGGAGCTGTTTTTT
- TRBJ2-7 TRBD1 TRBV4-1 CASSQPGQGSNEQYF TGCGCCAGCAGCCAACCCGGACAGGGATCGAACGAGCAGTACTTC
few TRBJ2-1 TRBD1 TRBV19 CASRRDRGHSNEQFF TGTGCCAGTAGAAGGGACAGGGGCCATAGCAATGAGCAGTTCTTC
many TRBJ1-2 - TRBV12-3/TRBV12-4 CASRRTLGYGYTF TGTGCCAGCAGGCGGACACTCGGCTATGGCTACACCTTC
- TRBJ1-4 TRBD1 TRBV13 CASRRGQINEKLFF TGTGCCAGCAGACGGGGACAGATAAATGAAAAACTGTTTTTT
many TRBJ1-1 - TRBV5-6 CASSYWNRLNTEAFF TGTGCCAGCAGCTATTGGAACAGGTTGAACACTGAAGCTTTCTTT
many TRBJ1-6 TRBD1 TRBV11-3 CASTASGTGNSPLHF TGTGCCAGCACCGCTAGTGGGACAGGAAATTCACCCCTCCACTTT
few TRBJ2-7 TRBD2 TRBV3-1 CASSQGAGRGQYF TGTGCCAGCAGCCAAGGAGCGGGGCGGGGGCAGTACTTC
many TRBJ1-3 - TRBV6-1 CASQPGTTFWSGNTIYF TGTGCCAGCCAACCCGGGACAACTTTTTGGTCTGGAAACACCATATATTTT
many TRBJ1-2 - TRBV20-1 CSATTDGNYGYTF TGCAGTGCTACTACGGACGGTAACTATGGCTACACCTTC
- TRBJ2-1 - TRBV28 CASSLLASNEQFF TGTGCCAGCAGTTTACTAGCGTCGAATGAGCAGTTCTTC
many TRBJ2-7 - TRBV20-1 CSAIGNQGTYEQYF TGCAGTGCTATAGGAAACCAGGGGACCTACGAGCAGTACTTC
few TRBJ2-6 - TRBV20-1 CSVKGGPGANVLTF TGCAGTGTAAAAGGTGGTCCTGGGGCCAACGTCCTGACTTTC
many TRBJ2-2 - TRBV20-1 CSASKGSDTGELFF TGCAGTGCTAGCAAGGGGAGCGACACCGGGGAGCTGTTTTTT
many TRBJ1-1 - TRBV6-2/TRBV6-3 CASSYRRADAEAFF TGTGCCAGCAGTTATAGACGGGCAGACGCTGAAGCTTTCTTT
many TRBJ2-7 - TRBV28 CASSLRRVSSYEQYF TGTGCCAGCAGTTTGAGGCGGGTAAGCTCCTACGAGCAGTACTTC
many TRBJ2-2 - TRBV12-3/TRBV12-4 CASSRTVANTGELFF TGTGCCAGCAGCCGGACGGTTGCGAACACCGGGGAGCTGTTTTTT
many TRBJ1-1 - TRBV28 CASRQRQVNTEAFF TGTGCCAGCAGACAAAGACAGGTAAACACTGAAGCTTTCTTT
many TRBJ1-2 - TRBV7-2 CASSLAQADYGYTF TGTGCCAGCAGCTTAGCACAGGCTGACTATGGCTACACCTTC
- TRBJ2-5 TRBD2 TRBV7-8 CASSLKGLAGMAEETQYF TGTGCCAGCAGCTTAAAGGGACTAGCGGGAATGGCCGAAGAGACCCAGTACTTC
many TRBJ1-1 - TRBV10-3 CAIKDGRYTEAFF TGTGCCATCAAAGACGGCAGGTACACTGAAGCTTTCTTT
many TRBJ1-3 - TRBV2 CASRDRGNTIYF TGTGCCAGCCGGGACCGAGGAAACACCATATATTTT
- TRBJ1-2 - TRBV28 CASSWTGYGYTF TGTGCCAGCAGTTGGACCGGTTATGGCTACACCTTC
many TRBJ2-3 - TRBV7-6 CASSPRLESTDTQYF TGTGCCAGCAGCCCCCGCCTGGAGAGCACAGATACGCAGTATTTT
few TRBJ2-1 TRBD2 TRBV24-1 CATSDSGVAGPLNEQFF TGTGCCACCAGTGATAGTGGGGTAGCGGGACCCCTCAATGAGCAGTTCTTC
many TRBJ1-5 - TRBV6-1 CASSPIRGTGQPQHF TGTGCCAGCAGTCCCATAAGGGGGACGGGTCAGCCCCAGCATTTT
many TRBJ2-6 TRBD1 TRBV28 CASSPGGSNVLTF TGTGCCAGCAGTCCAGGGGGATCCAACGTCCTGACTTTC
many TRBJ2-1 - TRBV3-1 CASSLRPNGGGLYNEQFF TGTGCCAGCAGCCTCCGCCCAAATGGAGGGGGCCTTTACAATGAGCAGTTCTTC
- TRBJ2-1 - TRBV24-1 CATSDLSSGPRNEQFF TGTGCCACCAGTGATTTGTCGAGTGGCCCTCGCAATGAGCAGTTCTTC
many TRBJ2-3 TRBD2 TRBV11-2 CASSHIRAASGRIDTQYF TGTGCCAGCAGCCATATCAGGGCGGCTAGCGGGAGGATAGATACGCAGTATTTT
few TRBJ1-1 TRBD1 TRBV13 CASSSRDRRLMNTEAFF TGTGCCAGCAGCTCCCGGGACAGGAGGCTGATGAACACTGAAGCTTTCTTT
- TRBJ2-7 - TRBV7-9 CASSSRDNYEQYF TGTGCCAGCAGCTCTAGGGACAACTACGAGCAGTACTTC
few TRBJ2-3 TRBD2 TRBV4-3 CASSQVIGRAEDTQYF TGCGCCAGCAGCCAAGTAATCGGGAGGGCCGAAGATACGCAGTATTTT